One sample yielded the 13 T cell receptor beta chains listed below, sequenced in a study of cytomegalovirus exposure and HLA in healthy donors. In the PCR, 60 Vbeta and 13 Jbeta primers were used. Profiling relied on immunoSEQ multiplex PCR, and the TCRdb table lists in-frame clones only, not all of them. The data contain approximately 190,000 clones, more than 75% of them seen just once; the ten biggest clones take up roughly 0.8%. The sequencing input was PBMCs. Receptors originate from a woman under 30 in good health and CMV-seronegative.

V usage is TRBV7-8 and J usage is TRBJ2-1; 8 nucleotides align to TRBD2. Germline V lookup: CDR1 SGHVS, CDR2 FQNEAQ. The CDR3 sequence is 16 residues long. After removal of 3 bases from V and 3 bases from J, the junction contained 7 bases not matched to a gene. The CDR3 nucleotides are TGTGCCAGCAGCTTTTTCTCGGGGGGGATCTACAATGAGCAGTTCTTC. Its translation is CASSFFSGGIYNEQFF. The whole variable domain, filled in from reference TRBV7-8 and TRBJ2-1, reads GAGVSQSPRYKVAKRGQDVALRCDPISGHVSLFWYQQALGQGPEFLTYFQNEAQLDKSGLPSDRFFAERPEGSVSTLKIQRTQQEDSAVYLCASSFFSGGIYNEQFFGPGTRLTVL.

The V call is TRBV11-1, the J call TRBJ2-2; D is perhaps TRBD2 (5 bases). With 5 bases removed from V and 0 bases from J, the gap between germline ends came to 13 bases. Germline-derived CDR1 and CDR2 are SGHAT and FQDESV (reference sequence). CDR3 size: 16 residues. The CDR3 DNA sequence: TGTGCCAGCAGCCGGGATTTAGGAGCGAACACCGGGGAGCTGTTTTTT. Its protein product is CASSRDLGANTGELFF.

V gene TRBV7-2 combines with J gene TRBJ2-5; 7 bases line up with TRBD2. The closer fit of TRBJ2-7 to the DNA end suggests the J call may be wrong. Germline-derived CDR1 and CDR2 are SGHTA and FQGNSA. The CDR3 has 17 residues. The CDR3 reads CASSASSSGLPHYEQYF. The DNA for the CDR3 is TGTGCCAGCAGCGCGAGCAGTAGCGGGCTTCCCCACTACGAGCAGTACTTC.

This clone was observed once. The V gene is TRBV2, the J gene TRBJ2-5; maybe TRBD1 (6 bases). The V gene lost 5 bases and the J gene lost 3 bases, with 16 bases spanning the gap. The CDR3 totals 15 residues. CDR1 and CDR2 from the germline V gene are SNHLY and FYNNEI. The CDR3 here is CASSSLRDKKETQYF. The DNA for the CDR3 is TGTGCCAGCAGTTCACTCCGGGACAAAAAAGAGACCCAGTACTTC.

This chain joins TRBV29-1 and TRBJ1-1; perhaps TRBD1 as D (5 bases). Germline-derived CDR1 and CDR2 are SQVTM and ANQGSEA. Trimming left V 6 bases short and J 1 base short, with 12 bases between. The CDR3 extends over 13 amino acids. The CDR3 DNA reads as TGCAGCGTGGGAGCGGGGGGGAACACTGAAGCTTTCTTT. The encoded protein is CSVGAGGNTEAFF.

Remarks on this clone: The identical CDR3 is also encoded by other nucleotide sequences in the sample. The chain joins TRBV27 to TRBJ2-2, with 9 bases that match TRBD2. Looked up from germline, CDR1 is MNHEY and CDR2 is SMNVEV (reference sequence). The CDR3 has 16 residues. J lost 5 bases, V lost 3 bases, and 7 bases had no gene match. The CDR3 DNA reads TGTGCCAGCAGTTTGTTAGCGGGAGATGGAACCGGGGAGCTGTTTTTT. Its translation is CASSLLAGDGTGELFF.

A few counts support this clone. This chain uses TRBV28 with TRBJ2-3, with D possibly being TRBD2 (5 bases). The germline gives CDR1 MDHEN, CDR2 SYDVKM. Trimming cost V 1 base and J 0 bases, with 8 bases left between them. The CDR3 is 15 residues long. The CDR3 reads CASSLLGGSTDTQYF. In nucleotides, the CDR3 is TGTGCCAGCAGTTTATTGGGCGGGAGCACAGATACGCAGTATTTT.

The chain is built from TRBV4-1 and TRBJ2-5; D is undetermined. The CDR3 totals 14 residues. V dropped 0 bases and J dropped 1 base, with 6 bases sitting between them. Germline CDR1 is MGHRA and CDR2 is YSYEKL. The CDR3 DNA sequence: TGCGCCAGCAGCCAAGAACATATCCAAGAGACCCAGTACTTC. Translated: CASSQEHIQETQYF.

The rearrangement links TRBV19 to TRBJ2-2, with 8 bases fitting TRBD1. The CDR3 is 15 residues long. The J segment lost 7 bases and the V segment lost 3 bases, leaving 7 bases of the junction unmatched. Per germline, CDR1 LNHDA and CDR2 SQIVND (reference sequence). The CDR3 DNA sequence: TGTGCCAGTAGTATTGGGCAGGGGGCTGGCGGGGAGCTGTTTTTT. This sequence encodes CASSIGQGAGGELFF. Full variable domain (rest looked up from reference TRBV19 and TRBJ2-2): DGGITQSPKYLFRKEGQNVTLSCEQNLNHDAMYWYRQDPGQGLRLIYYSQIVNDFQKGDIAEGYSVSREKKESFPLTVTSAQKNPTAFYLCASSIGQGAGGELFFGEGSRLTVL.

The chain couples TRBV29-1 to TRBJ1-1; perhaps TRBD1 as D (6 bases). V was trimmed by 1 base and J by 5 bases, leaving 14 bases between them. The V gene's germline CDR1 is SQVTM and CDR2 ANQGSEA. The CDR3 extends over 14 amino acids. Written as DNA, the CDR3 is TGCAGCGTTGAAGTTCTAGGGGGTGGGACTGAAGCTTTCTTT. Protein product: CSVEVLGGGTEAFF.

The chain combines TRBV18 with TRBJ1-1; D gene uncertain. V was cut by 6 bases and J by 0 bases, with 8 bases left in between. Germline assignment: CDR1 KGHSH and CDR2 LQKENI. The CDR3 has 13 amino acids. The CDR3 here is CASSSTLNTEAFF. For the CDR3, the DNA is TGTGCCAGCTCCTCGACACTGAACACTGAAGCTTTCTTT.

The CDR3 nucleotides are TGTGCCAGCAGAGCCGAACAGGGGGGACGGTATGGCTACACCTTC. This encodes CASRAEQGGRYGYTF. The chain links TRBV2 to TRBJ1-2; 8 bases map to TRBD1. Germline loops: CDR1 SNHLY, CDR2 FYNNEI. V was clipped by 6 bases and J by 5 bases; unmatched bases: 11. This CDR3 has 15 amino acids.

V usage is TRBV5-6 and J usage is TRBJ1-1; possible D gene TRBD1, 5 bases. The germline gives CDR1 SGHDT, CDR2 YYEEEE. Trimming removed 8 bases from V and 2 bases from J, with 16 bases in between. This CDR3 spans 14 amino acids. The CDR3 sequence: CASGITGYNTEAFF. For the CDR3, the DNA is TGTGCCAGTGGGATTACAGGATACAACACTGAAGCTTTCTTT. Drawing the rest from reference TRBV5-6 and TRBJ1-1, the complete variable domain is DAGVTQSPTHLIKTRGQQVTLRCSPKSGHDTVSWYQQALGQGPQFIFQYYEEEERQRGNFPDRFSGHQFPNYSSELNVNALLLGDSALYLCASGITGYNTEAFFGQGTRLTVV.